This record concerns one T cell receptor beta chain sequence. The antigen remains unidentified. The source of the sample is a study of cytomegalovirus exposure and HLA in healthy donors. Germline assignment: CDR1 SGDLS and CDR2 YYNGEE. This CDR3 comprises 16 residues. V was trimmed by 0 bases and J by 0 bases, leaving 10 bases between them. Sequenced by immunoSEQ multiplex PCR; TCRdb stores in-frame clones only, minus some. The sample contains about 130,000 clones, over 80% of which appear only once. General study findings and limits: Despite most TCR sequences being rare, some public TCRs occurred in many donors.

The chain links TRBV9 to TRBJ2-1, with D unclear. Source material: PBMCs. This sequence was found in a woman aged 25-40 years in good health and CMV-seropositive. The CDR3 sequence is CASSVGLASSYNEQFF. For the CDR3, the DNA is TGTGCCAGCAGCGTAGGACTCGCCAGCTCCTACAATGAGCAGTTCTTC.